This T cell receptor (beta chain) was sequenced in a study of Graves' ophthalmopathy and Graves' hyperthyroidism. Ineligible for inclusion were patients with other autoimmune diseases, uncontrolled infections, pregnancy or lactation. Establishment of the diagnosis relied upon clinical symptoms, serum thyroxine, TRAb, thyroid ultrasound and orbital computed tomography. Amplified material comprised TCR beta CDR3 regions derived from RNA transcripts. An opening RT-PCR round employed HTBI primers and preceded a second-round multiplex PCR. MiXCR, applied by TCRdb to the multiplex PCR reads, yields one record per CDR3 protein. The profile shows over a million distinct CDR3 sequences, 35% to 40% of them singletons. Germline trimming cut 2 bases from V and 14 bases from J; bases unmatched to any gene: 12. The CDR3 sequence is 14 residues long. CDR1 SGDLS and CDR2 YYNGEE come from the germline V gene.

The TCR comes from an adult man with Graves' hyperthyroidism. This chain connects TRBV9 to TRBJ1-5; 8 bases fit TRBD1. Sequences were obtained from peripheral blood or thyroid tissue (not recorded which). Here the CDR3 DNA reads TGTGCCAGCAGCGTCCAAACAGGGGGACTCCACGAGCATTTT. It yields the protein CASSVQTGGLHEHF.